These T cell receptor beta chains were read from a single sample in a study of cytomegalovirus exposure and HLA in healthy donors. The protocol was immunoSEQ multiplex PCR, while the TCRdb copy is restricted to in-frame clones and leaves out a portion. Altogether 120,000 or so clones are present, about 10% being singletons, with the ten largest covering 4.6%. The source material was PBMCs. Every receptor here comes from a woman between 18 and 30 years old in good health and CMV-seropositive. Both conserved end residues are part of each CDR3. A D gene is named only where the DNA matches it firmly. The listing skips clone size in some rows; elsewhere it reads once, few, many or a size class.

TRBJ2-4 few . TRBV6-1 TGTGCCAGCAAACTAAGGGGTAACATTCAGTACTTC CASKLRGNIQYF
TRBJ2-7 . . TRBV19 TGTGCCAGTAGCCCCCTAGCCCACCCCTCGGCCGAGCAGTACTTC CASSPLAHPSAEQYF
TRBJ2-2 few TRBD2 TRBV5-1 TGCGCCAGCAGCTTGGCCCTAGCGGGAGCGGGGACCGGGGAGCTGTTTTTT CASSLALAGAGTGELFF
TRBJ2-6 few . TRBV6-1 TGTGCCAGCAAGCTCTATCATCGAGGGACAACGATCCTGACTTTC CASKLYHRGTTILTF
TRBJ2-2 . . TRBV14 TGTGCCAGCAGCCCCTATAACACCGGGGAGCTGTTTTTT CASSPYNTGELFF
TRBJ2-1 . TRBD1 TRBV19 TGTGCCAGTACTTCCTTTTCGGGACAGTCCTACAATGAGCAGTTCTTC CASTSFSGQSYNEQFF
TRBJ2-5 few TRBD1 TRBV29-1 TGCAGCGTTCTGAAACCCCGGGACAGGGTAATACAAGAGACCCAGTACTTC CSVLKPRDRVIQETQYF
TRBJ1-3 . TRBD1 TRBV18 TGTGCCAGCTCACCCCAGCGACAGGGGGCGAGCGGAAACACCATATATTTT CASSPQRQGASGNTIYF
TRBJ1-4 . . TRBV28 TGTGCCAGCAAACAACAGGGACCGGTGAATGAAAAACTGTTTTTT CASKQQGPVNEKLFF
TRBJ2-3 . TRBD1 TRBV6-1 TGTGCCAGCAGGATGACAGGGAACACAGATACGCAGTATTTT CASRMTGNTDTQYF
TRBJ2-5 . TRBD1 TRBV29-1 TGCAGCGTTGCACCCGGGACAGACGAGACCCAGTACTTC CSVAPGTDETQYF
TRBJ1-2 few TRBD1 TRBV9 TGTGCCAGCAGCGGGACAGGGGGCGGCTACACCTTC CASSGTGGGYTF
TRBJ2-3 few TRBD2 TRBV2 TGTGCCGGGGGGGGTGAGGCAGATACGCAGTATTTT CAGGGEADTQYF
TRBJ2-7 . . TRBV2 TGTGCCAGCGGACTGGTTACAAGGGGGAAATACGAGCAGTACTTC CASGLVTRGKYEQYF
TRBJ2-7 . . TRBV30 TGTGCCTGGAGTGTAGTGATCCCGGGGGCCTACGAGCAGTACTTC CAWSVVIPGAYEQYF
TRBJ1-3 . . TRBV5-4 TGTGCCAGCAGCACCGGACAGCCGCTCTCTGGAAACACCATATATTTT CASSTGQPLSGNTIYF
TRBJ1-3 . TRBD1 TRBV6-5 TGTGCCAGCAGTTACTCGGGCGGCGGGACAGCGGCTATATATTTT CASSYSGGGTAAIYF
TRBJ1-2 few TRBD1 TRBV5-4 TGTGCCAGCTCCCGGAGGGGGCCTGCTAACTATGGCTACACCTTC CASSRRGPANYGYTF
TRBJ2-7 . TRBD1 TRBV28 TGTGCCAGCATTGACAGGGGGATTCCCTACGAGCAGTACTTC CASIDRGIPYEQYF
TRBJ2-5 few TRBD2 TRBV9 TGTGCCAGCAGCCCCTCCCTTGGACTAGCGGGAGGGGAGACCCAGTACTTC CASSPSLGLAGGETQYF
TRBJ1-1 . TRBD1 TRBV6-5 TGTGCCTCCTACAGGGGGCAACCCCTTGAAGCTTTCTTT CASYRGQPLEAFF
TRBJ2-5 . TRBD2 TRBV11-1 TGTGCCAGCAGCCCAGCGGGAGTGGGGGAGACCCAGTACTTC CASSPAGVGETQYF
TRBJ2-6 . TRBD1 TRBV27 TGTGCCAGCGGTCCGGGACAGGGGAGAGCTGGGGCCAACGTCCTGACTTTC CASGPGQGRAGANVLTF
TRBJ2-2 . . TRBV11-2 TGTGCCAGCAGCCCTGGGTCGTGGGAGCTGAACACCGGGGAGCTGTTTTTT CASSPGSWELNTGELFF
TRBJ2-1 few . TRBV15 TGTGCCACCAGTGGCACCCGGGACATCTACAATGAGCAGTTCTTC CATSGTRDIYNEQFF
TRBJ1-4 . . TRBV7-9 TGTGCCAGTGCATTACAGTCGAGCTTAACTAATGAAAAACTGTTTTTT CASALQSSLTNEKLFF
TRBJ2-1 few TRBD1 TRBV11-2 TGTGCCAGCAGTCCAGGGTCCAGGGGGAATGAGCAGTTCTTC CASSPGSRGNEQFF
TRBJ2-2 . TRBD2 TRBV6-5 TGTGCCAGCAGCCAAATGGCGGGAGGGACCGGGGAGCTGTTTTTT CASSQMAGGTGELFF